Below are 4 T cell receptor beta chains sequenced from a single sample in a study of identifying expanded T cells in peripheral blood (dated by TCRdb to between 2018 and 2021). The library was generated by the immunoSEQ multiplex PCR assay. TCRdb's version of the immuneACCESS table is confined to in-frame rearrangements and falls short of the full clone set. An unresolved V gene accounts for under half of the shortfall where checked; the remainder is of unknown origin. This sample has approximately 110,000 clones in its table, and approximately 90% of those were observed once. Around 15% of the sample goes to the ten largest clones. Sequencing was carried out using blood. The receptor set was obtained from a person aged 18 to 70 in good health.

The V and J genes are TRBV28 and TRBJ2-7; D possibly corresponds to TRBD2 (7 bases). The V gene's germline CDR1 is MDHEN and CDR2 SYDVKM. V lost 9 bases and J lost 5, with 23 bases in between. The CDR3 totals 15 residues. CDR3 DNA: TGTGCCAGTTTAACTGGGGGGGGCCTGTCGCACGAGCAGTACTTC. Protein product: CASLTGGGLSHEQYF.

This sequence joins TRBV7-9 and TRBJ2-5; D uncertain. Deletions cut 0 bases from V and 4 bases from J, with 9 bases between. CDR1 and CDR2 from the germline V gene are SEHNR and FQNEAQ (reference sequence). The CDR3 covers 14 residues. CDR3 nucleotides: TGTGCCAGCAGCTTAGCAATGCGGCGAGAGACCCAGTACTTC. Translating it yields CASSLAMRRETQYF. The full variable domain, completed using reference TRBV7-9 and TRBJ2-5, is DTGVSQNPRHKITKRGQNVTFRCDPISEHNRLYWYRQTLGQGPEFLTYFQNEAQLEKSRLLSDRFSAERPKGSFSTLEIQRTEQGDSAMYLCASSLAMRRETQYFGPGTRLLVL.

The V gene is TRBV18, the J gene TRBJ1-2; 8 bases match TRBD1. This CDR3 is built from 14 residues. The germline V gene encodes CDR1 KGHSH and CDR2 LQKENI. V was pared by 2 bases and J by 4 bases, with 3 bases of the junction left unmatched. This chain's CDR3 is CASSPLQGAYGYTF. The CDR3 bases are TGTGCCAGCTCACCATTGCAGGGGGCCTATGGCTACACCTTC.

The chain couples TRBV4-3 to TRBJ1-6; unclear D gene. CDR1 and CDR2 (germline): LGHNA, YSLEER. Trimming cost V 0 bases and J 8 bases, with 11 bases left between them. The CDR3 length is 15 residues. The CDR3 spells CASSQDNDGYSPLHF. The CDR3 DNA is TGCGCCAGCAGCCAAGATAATGACGGCTATTCACCCCTCCACTTT.